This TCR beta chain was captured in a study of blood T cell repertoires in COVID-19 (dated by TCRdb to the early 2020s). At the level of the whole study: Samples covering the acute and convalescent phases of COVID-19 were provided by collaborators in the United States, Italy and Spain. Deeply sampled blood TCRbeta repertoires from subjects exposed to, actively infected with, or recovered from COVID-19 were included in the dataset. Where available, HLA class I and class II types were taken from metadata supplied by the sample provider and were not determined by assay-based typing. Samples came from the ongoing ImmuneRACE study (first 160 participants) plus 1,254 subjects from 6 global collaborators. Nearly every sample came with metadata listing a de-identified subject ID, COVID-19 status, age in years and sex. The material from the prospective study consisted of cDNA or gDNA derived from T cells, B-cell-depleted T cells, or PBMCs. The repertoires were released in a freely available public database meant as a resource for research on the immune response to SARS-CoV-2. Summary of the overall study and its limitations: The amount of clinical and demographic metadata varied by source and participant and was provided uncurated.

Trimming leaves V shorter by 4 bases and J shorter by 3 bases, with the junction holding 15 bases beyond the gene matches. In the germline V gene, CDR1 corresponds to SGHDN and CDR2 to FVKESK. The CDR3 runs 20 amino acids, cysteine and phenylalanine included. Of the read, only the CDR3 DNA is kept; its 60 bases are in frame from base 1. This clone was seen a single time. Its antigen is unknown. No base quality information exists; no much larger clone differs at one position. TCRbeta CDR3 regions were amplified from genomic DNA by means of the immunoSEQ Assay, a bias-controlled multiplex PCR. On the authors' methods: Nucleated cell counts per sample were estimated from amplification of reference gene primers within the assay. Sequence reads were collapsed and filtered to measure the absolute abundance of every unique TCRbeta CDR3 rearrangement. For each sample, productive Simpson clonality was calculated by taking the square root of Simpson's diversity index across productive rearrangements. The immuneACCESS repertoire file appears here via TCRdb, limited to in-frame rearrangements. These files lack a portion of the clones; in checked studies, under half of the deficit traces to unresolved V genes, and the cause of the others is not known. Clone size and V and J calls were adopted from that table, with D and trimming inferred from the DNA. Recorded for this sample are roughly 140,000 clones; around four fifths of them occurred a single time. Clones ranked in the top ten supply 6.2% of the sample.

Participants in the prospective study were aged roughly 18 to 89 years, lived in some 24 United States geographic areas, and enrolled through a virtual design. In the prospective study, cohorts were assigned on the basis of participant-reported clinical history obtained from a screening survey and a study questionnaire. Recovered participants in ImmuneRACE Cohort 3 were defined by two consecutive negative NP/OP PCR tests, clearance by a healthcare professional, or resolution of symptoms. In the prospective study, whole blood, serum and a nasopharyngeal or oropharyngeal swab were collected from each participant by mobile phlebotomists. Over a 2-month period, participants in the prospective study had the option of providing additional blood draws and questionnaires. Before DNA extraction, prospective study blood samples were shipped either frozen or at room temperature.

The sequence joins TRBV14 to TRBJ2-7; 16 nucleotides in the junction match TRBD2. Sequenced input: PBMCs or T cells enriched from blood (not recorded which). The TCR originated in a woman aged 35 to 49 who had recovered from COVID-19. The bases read TGTGCCAGCAGCCTCCTCCTACCGGGACTAGCGGGAGGGTTAGACTACGAGCAGTACTTC. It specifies CASSLLLPGLAGGLDYEQYF.